A selection of T cell receptor beta chains follows, all from one sample in a study of tumor-infiltrating lymphocytes in primary liver carcinoma. TCRdb re-called the multiplex PCR reads with MiXCR, one entry per CDR3 protein. This sample yields 65,000 to 90,000 distinct CDR3 sequences, of which 72% are seen a single time; 15% to 20% belongs to the top ten. Input material: liver tumor tissue from sampling region 1. The receptors originated from a man between 35 and 55 years old with primary liver carcinoma and hepatitis B virus infection. CDR3s include the opening cysteine and the closing phenylalanine or tryptophan. A D gene is named only where the DNA matches it firmly. Clone sizes are given selectively: once, few, many, or a class where the clone is expanded.

clone size | J gene | V gene | D gene | CDR3 DNA | CDR3 protein
once | TRBJ2-7 | TRBV7-2 | - | TGTGCCAGCAGCTTTTGGCGGGGCGGCGAGCAGTACTTC | CASSFWRGGEQYF
- | TRBJ2-3 | TRBV11-2 | - | TGTACCAGCAGCCCCTACGGGGCAGGTATGCAGTATTTT | CTSSPYGAGMQYF
- | TRBJ2-3 | TRBV11-1 | - | TGTGCCAGGAGCTTAAAGCGGCAGGATCTCTCTAGCACAGATACGCAGTATTTT | CARSLKRQDLSSTDTQYF
many | TRBJ2-3 | TRBV29-1 | TRBD2 | TGCAGCGCCAGCGGGGGTTCAGATACGCAGTATTTT | CSASGGSDTQYF
many | TRBJ1-5 | TRBV10-3 | - | TGTGCCATCAGTGAGTTGGGGGACAATCAGCCCCAGCATTTT | CAISELGDNQPQHF
- | TRBJ2-1 | TRBV11-2 | TRBD1 | TGTGCCAGCAGCCCAGGACAGGGGAATGAGCGGTTCTTC | CASSPGQGNERFF
- | TRBJ2-1 | TRBV6-5 | - | TGTGCTAGCGGTACACTAGCTTCCTACAATGAGCAGTTCTTC | CASGTLASYNEQFF
- | TRBJ2-3 | TRBV6-2/TRBV6-3 | TRBD2 | TGTGCCAGCAGCCGTGTTACAGGGACTAGCGGGGGTTATGATACGCAGTATTTT | CASSRVTGTSGGYDTQYF
- | TRBJ2-1 | TRBV11-2 | - | TGTGCCAGCATCTTAGTGCAGGAGAACAAGGAGCAGTTCTTC | CASILVQENKEQFF
- | TRBJ2-3 | TRBV14 | TRBD2 | TGTGCCAGCGGCCAAGGGACTAGCGGGATAGATACGCAGTTTTTT | CASGQGTSGIDTQFF
- | TRBJ1-1 | TRBV14 | - | TGTGCCAACAGCCAAGACCAGGCTGAAGCTATCTTT | CANSQDQAEAIF
many | TRBJ2-5 | TRBV12-3/TRBV12-4 | - | TGTGCCAGCAGTTTGGCCCACCAAGAGACCCAGTACTTC | CASSLAHQETQYF
few | TRBJ2-7 | TRBV28 | - | TGTGCCAGCAGTTTAGGGGAGGGGGACACTTTCGCCTACGAGCAGTACTTC | CASSLGEGDTFAYEQYF
- | TRBJ1-1 | TRBV6-6 | TRBD1 | TGTGCCAGCAGTCCGGGACAGGGTAGCACTGAAGCTTTCTTT | CASSPGQGSTEAFF
- | TRBJ2-3 | TRBV16 | - | TGTGCCAGCAGCCACATTAGCACAGATACGCAGTATTTT | CASSHISTDTQYF
many | TRBJ2-1 | TRBV6-5 | - | TGTGCCAGCGGCAGTGGGGACTACAATGAGCAGTTCTTC | CASGSGDYNEQFF
many | TRBJ1-2 | TRBV28 | TRBD1 | TGTGCCAGCAGTACCGGACCCGGGACAGCCAGTGGCTACACCTTC | CASSTGPGTASGYTF
- | TRBJ2-3 | TRBV30 | - | TGTGCCTGCCAGCCGGGGGGCACAGATACGCGGTATTTT | CACQPGGTDTRYF
- | TRBJ2-3 | TRBV29-1 | TRBD2 | TGCGGCGTTCCCTCTGGGAGGGGCACAGATACGCAGTATTTT | CGVPSGRGTDTQYF
- | TRBJ2-2 | TRBV11-2 | - | TGTGCCAGCAGCTTTGATCGGTGCAGGGTCGGCACCGGTGAGCTGTTTTTT | CASSFDRCRVGTGELFF
- | TRBJ2-5 | TRBV11-2 | - | TGTGCCAGCAGCTTAGGGAGTAGCGGCCCGGGGGTCACCCAGTACTTT | CASSLGSSGPGVTQYF
- | TRBJ1-6 | TRBV12-3/TRBV12-4 | TRBD1 | TGTGCCAACAGTTTCACGACAGGGCGTAATTCACCCATGCACTTT | CANSFTTGRNSPMHF
- | TRBJ2-1 | TRBV12-3/TRBV12-4 | - | TGTGTCAGCAGCACGGACAGAGGTAATGAACAGTTCTTC | CVSSTDRGNEQFF
- | TRBJ2-7 | TRBV6-2/TRBV6-3 | TRBD2 | TGCGCCAGCAGTTACACTAGCGGGAGCTCCTACGAGCCGTACTTC | CASSYTSGSSYEPYF
many | TRBJ1-2 | TRBV12-3/TRBV12-4 | TRBD1 | TGTGCCAGCAGCTGGGGACAGGGGGCCGGTGGCTACACCTTC | CASSWGQGAGGYTF
- | TRBJ2-1 | TRBV4-1 | TRBD2 | TGCGCTAGCAGACAAAATGCACTAGCGGGAGGGCCAGATGAGCAGTTCTTC | CASRQNALAGGPDEQFF
- | TRBJ1-1 | TRBV29-1 | - | TGCGGAGTTGCAGGGACGGTATTGAACACCGAAGCTTTCTTT | CGVAGTVLNTEAFF
- | TRBJ1-5 | TRBV28 | TRBD1 | TGTGCGAGCAGTCGGACAGGGGGCTTGGGGAATCAGTCCCAGCATTTT | CASSRTGGLGNQSQHF
- | TRBJ1-2 | TRBV28 | - | TGTGCTGCCCGGGATTCTGGGAACTATGGCTACACCTTC | CAARDSGNYGYTF
- | TRBJ2-7 | TRBV5-4 | - | TGTACCAGCAGCCCCCAAGAGGGCTGGGAGCAGTACTTC | CTSSPQEGWEQYF
- | TRBJ2-5 | TRBV4-2 | - | TGTGCCAGCAACCAAGAAGAGACCCATTACTTC | CASNQEETHYF
- | TRBJ2-1 | TRBV6-5 | - | TGTGTCAGCAGTTACTCGCGGGGAGGCGGCTCCTACAATGAGCAGCTCTTC | CVSSYSRGGGSYNEQLF
- | TRBJ2-3 | TRBV28 | TRBD2 | TGTGCCAGCAGTTCAATAACTAGCGCAGGTACGCAGTATTTT | CASSSITSAGTQYF
once | TRBJ2-7 | TRBV29-1 | - | TGCAGCGTTATAACATGGGGCAGCCTCTACGAGCAGTACTTC | CSVITWGSLYEQYF
- | TRBJ2-6 | TRBV6-5 | TRBD1 | TGTACCAGCATGGCAGGGGACAGATCCGGGGCCAACGTCCAGACTTTC | CTSMAGDRSGANVQTF
- | TRBJ2-5 | TRBV11-2 | - | TGTACCAGCAGCGACCTGACAGGAACGGGAGAGACCCACTACTTC | CTSSDLTGTGETHYF
once | TRBJ2-7 | TRBV11-2 | TRBD2 | TGTGCCAGCAGCATATCCATTGGACTAGCGGGAGGGGGGTACGAACAGTACTTC | CASSISIGLAGGGYEQYF